This entry lists 2 T cell receptor beta chains sequenced from one sample in a study of monozygotic twins with inflammatory bowel disease. From its re-call of the 5' RACE reads, TCRdb lists each CDR3 protein once, without DNA. This table holds about 380,000 distinct CDR3 sequences. The sample was blood. All receptors derive from a human donor with ulcerative colitis or Crohn's disease, or a healthy co-twin of an affected twin (not recorded which).

The chain carries TRBV7-9 and TRBJ2-1; TCRdb's D call, TRBD1, is unchecked because there is no DNA. CDR1 and CDR2 from the germline V gene are SEHNR and FQNEAQ (reference sequence). This CDR3 region has 14 residues. The chain's CDR3 is CASSLMRQLNEQFF.

The gene calls are TRBV18 and TRBJ2-5; without DNA, the TCRdb call of TRBD2 cannot be checked. The CDR3 loop spans 17 amino acids. Germline loops: CDR1 KGHSH, CDR2 LQKENI. The CDR3 spells CASSPGRTSGTQETQYF.